Following are 28 T cell receptor beta chains from one sample sequenced in a study of blood T cell repertoires in COVID-19. Generated by immunoSEQ multiplex PCR, the TCRdb table keeps only in-frame clones and is missing some. The sample has about 300,000 clones, 90% seen once. Sequenced input: peripheral blood. The source of these receptors is a young woman with COVID-19, enrolled during active disease.

This clone has a single count. The rearrangement links TRBV18 to TRBJ1-5; D is unresolved. Germline V gives CDR1 KGHSH, CDR2 LQKENI. V lost 8 bases and J 0 bases, leaving 8 bases between the germline ends. The CDR3 covers 13 residues. CDR3 bases: TGTGCCAGCCAGTGGAGTAGCAATCAGCCCCAGCATTTT. As protein: CASQWSSNQPQHF.

The chain carries TRBV5-4 and TRBJ2-7; 7 bases are a match to TRBD1. CDR3 length: 15 amino acids. J was trimmed by 0 bases and V by 2 bases; bases with no gene match: 5. Germline V gene lookup returns CDR1 SGHNT and CDR2 YYREEE (reference sequence). CDR3: CASSFPGTASYEQYF. CDR3 bases: TGTGCCAGCAGCTTCCCCGGGACAGCCTCCTACGAGCAGTACTTC.

The CDR3 coding sequence is TGTGCCAGCAGCTTTGGCCAGGGGTATTCCTACGAGCAGTACTTC. It translates to CASSFGQGYSYEQYF. The V and J genes are TRBV5-4 and TRBJ2-7; the D gene is possibly TRBD1 (6 bases). CDR1 SGHNT and CDR2 YYREEE come from the germline V gene (reference sequence). This CDR3 contains 15 residues. Trimming left V 2 bases short and J 1 base short, with 13 bases between.

The V and J genes are TRBV30 and TRBJ1-5, with TRBD1 matching over 8 bases. CDR3 length equals 13 residues. The V gene's germline CDR1 is GTSNPN and CDR2 SVGIG (reference sequence). With V trimmed by 4 bases and J by 5 bases, 4 bases remained unmatched. The CDR3 loop reads CAWTDRADQPQHF. The CDR3 nucleotides are TGTGCCTGGACGGACAGGGCCGATCAGCCCCAGCATTTT.

The genes are TRBV4-1 and TRBJ2-1; no clear D. Germline V gene lookup returns CDR1 MGHRA and CDR2 YSYEKL. Deletions cut 4 bases from V and 4 bases from J, with 5 bases between. The CDR3 runs 12 residues. Written as DNA, the CDR3 is TGCGCCAGCAGCCCCGGGTACAATGAGCAGTTCTTC. Its protein is CASSPGYNEQFF.

This sequence joins TRBV7-2 and TRBJ2-7; TRBD2 is a possible D gene (7 bases). The germline V gene encodes CDR1 SGHTA and CDR2 FQGNSA. The CDR3 runs 15 residues. Deletions cut 5 bases from V and 0 bases from J, with 14 bases between. CDR3 in DNA: TGTGCCAGCAGCCTTGGGAGGGGGGTCTCCTACGAGCAGTACTTC. Translating it yields CASSLGRGVSYEQYF. Using reference TRBV7-2 and TRBJ2-7 for the parts outside the CDR3, the full variable domain is GAGVSQSPSNKVTEKGKDVELRCDPISGHTALYWYRQSLGQGLEFLIYFQGNSAPDKSGLPSDRFSAERTGGSVSTLTIQRTQQEDSAVYLCASSLGRGVSYEQYFGPGTRLTVT.

The CDR3 DNA sequence: TGTGCCAGCAGCGTAGGTCCGGGGGGACAGGGGGCTACCAACGAGCAGTACTTC. Translating it yields CASSVGPGGQGATNEQYF. This sequence joins TRBV9 and TRBJ2-7; TRBD1 agrees at 12 bases. J gave up 5 bases and V 0 bases, and 12 bases lay outside the gene matches. The germline CDR1 and CDR2 sequences are SGDLS and YYNGEE. The CDR3 extends over 18 amino acids.

The rearrangement links TRBV6-2 or TRBV6-3 to TRBJ2-1; TRBD2 matches 10 bases. Germline V gene data show CDR1 as MNHEY and CDR2 as SVGEGT. Trimming took 6 bases from V and 3 from J; bases not matched to a gene: 5. This CDR3 contains 15 residues. DNA of the CDR3: TGTGCCAGCAGCCAAACTAGCGGGGTCTACAATGAGCAGTTCTTC. Its translation is CASSQTSGVYNEQFF.

The chain is built from TRBV28 and TRBJ2-1, with 12 bases fitting TRBD2. V lost 5 bases, J lost 1 base, and 0 bases stayed unmatched. Germline V gives CDR1 MDHEN, CDR2 SYDVKM. This CDR3 spans 15 amino acids. The CDR3 sequence is CASSTSGRSYNEQFF. The CDR3, as DNA: TGTGCCAGCAGTACTAGCGGGAGGTCCTACAATGAGCAGTTCTTC. Looking up the rest from reference TRBV28 and TRBJ2-1 gives the full variable domain: DVKVTQSSRYLVKRTGEKVFLECVQDMDHENMFWYRQDPGLGLRLIYFSYDVKMKEKGDIPEGYSVSREKKERFSLILESASTNQTSMYLCASSTSGRSYNEQFFGPGTRLTVL.

This clone was found a few times. The chain uses TRBV19 and TRBJ2-2; 10 bases line up with TRBD2. The V segment lost 10 bases and the J segment 8 bases; nucleotides outside the gene matches: 10. Germline CDR1 and CDR2: LNHDA and SQIVND (reference sequence). The CDR3 runs 14 residues. CDR3: CATRTSGNSGELFF. The CDR3 DNA sequence: TGTGCCACCAGGACTAGCGGCAATTCAGGGGAGCTGTTTTTT.

The chain has TRBV7-2 and TRBJ2-3; 9 bases are a match to TRBD2. CDR3 length: 14 residues. Germline-derived CDR1 and CDR2 are SGHTA and FQGNSA. Trimming took 1 base from V and 5 from J; bases not matched to a gene: 1. This CDR3 reads CASSLEAGGDTQYF. The CDR3 bases are TGTGCCAGCAGCTTAGAAGCGGGGGGAGATACGCAGTATTTT.

The rearrangement uses TRBV30 and TRBJ1-2; maybe TRBD1 (5 bases). The germline gives CDR1 GTSNPN, CDR2 SVGIG (reference sequence). CDR3 size: 13 residues. V gave up 4 bases and J gave up 4 bases, with 13 bases separating them. The CDR3 sequence: CAWKTDSPYGYTF. CDR3 coding DNA: TGTGCCTGGAAAACAGACAGTCCCTATGGCTACACCTTC. The entire variable domain, with the rest obtained from reference TRBV30 and TRBJ1-2, is as follows: SQTIHQWPATLVQPVGSPLSLECTVEGTSNPNLYWYRQAAGRGLQLLFYSVGIGQISSEVPQNLSASRPQDRQFILSSKKLLLSDSGFYLCAWKTDSPYGYTFGSGTRLTVV.

V gene TRBV19 combines with J gene TRBJ1-4; 9 nucleotides line up with TRBD1. V lost 6 bases and J lost 4; bases outside the gene matches: 3. CDR1 is LNHDA, CDR2 SQIVND, per germline (reference sequence). This CDR3 spans 14 amino acids. The CDR3 region has the DNA TGTGCCAGTAGGGACAGGGGTTATAATGAAAAACTGTTTTTT. It yields the protein CASRDRGYNEKLFF. The full variable domain, rest sourced from reference TRBV19 and TRBJ1-4, is DGGITQSPKYLFRKEGQNVTLSCEQNLNHDAMYWYRQDPGQGLRLIYYSQIVNDFQKGDIAEGYSVSREKKESFPLTVTSAQKNPTAFYLCASRDRGYNEKLFFGSGTQLSVL.

The chain couples TRBV5-1 to TRBJ2-1, with 8 bases that match TRBD2. Germline CDR1 SGHRS, CDR2 YFSETQ. This CDR3 comprises 15 residues. The J segment lost 7 bases and the V segment lost 6 bases, leaving 12 bases of the junction unmatched. The CDR3 sequence: CASTYTSGSRNEQFF. The DNA for the CDR3 is TGCGCCAGCACTTACACTAGCGGAAGTAGAAATGAGCAGTTCTTC.

A single count supports this clone. The chain has TRBV15 and TRBJ1-5, with a tentative D call TRBD1 (5 bases). V lost 5 bases to trimming and J lost 6 bases, with 17 bases between them. There are 15 residues in the CDR3. Germline CDR1 is LNHNV and CDR2 is YYDKDF (reference sequence). The CDR3 DNA follows: TGTGCCACCAGCCGTTTTAGGGGTGTAGGTCAGCCCCAGCATTTT. Amino acids: CATSRFRGVGQPQHF. Together with reference TRBV15 and TRBJ1-5, the CDR3 gives the full variable domain: DAMVIQNPRYQVTQFGKPVTLSCSQTLNHNVMYWYQQKSSQAPKLLFHYYDKDFNNEADTPDNFQSRRPNTSFCFLDIRSPGLGDTAMYLCATSRFRGVGQPQHFGDGTRLSIL.

The CDR3 here is CASGSQPGGSYNEQFF. CDR3 nucleotide sequence: TGTGCCAGCGGATCCCAGCCAGGGGGCAGCTACAATGAGCAGTTCTTC. The chain carries TRBV7-9 and TRBJ2-1; 8 bases align to TRBD1. Germline CDR1 reads SEHNR; CDR2 reads FQNEAQ (reference sequence). With V trimmed by 8 bases and J by 3 bases, 12 bases remained unmatched. This CDR3 has 16 residues.

J is TRBJ2-1 and V is TRBV5-1, with 10 nucleotides matching TRBD1. This CDR3 is built from 14 residues. Germline CDR1 reads SGHRS; CDR2 reads YFSETQ. V was clipped by 3 bases and J by 7 bases; unmatched bases: 4. The chain's CDR3 is CASSYGQGGNEQFF. The CDR3 DNA is TGCGCCAGCAGCTATGGACAGGGGGGGAATGAGCAGTTCTTC.

The chain uses TRBV19 and TRBJ1-4; TRBD1 matches 8 bases. The CDR3 runs to 15 residues. The germline gives CDR1 LNHDA, CDR2 SQIVND (reference sequence). J gave up 4 bases and V 5 bases, and 6 bases lay outside the gene matches. CDR3 sequence (DNA): TGTGCCAGTAGTGCCTCGGGACAGGTTAATGAAAAACTGTTTTTT. Encoded protein: CASSASGQVNEKLFF.

V gene TRBV6-5 combines with J gene TRBJ2-1, with TRBD2 matching over 12 bases. With 2 bases clipped from V and 10 bases from J, the junction kept 6 bases outside the gene matches. The germline gives CDR1 MNHEY, CDR2 SVGAGI. The CDR3 covers 15 residues. CDR3 DNA sequence: TGTGCCAGCAGTTACGCTAGCGGGAGGGCCAGGGAGCAGTTCTTC. This encodes CASSYASGRAREQFF.

A single count supports this clone. As DNA, the CDR3 is TGTGCCAGCACTCGGACAGGGGCAGACAACACCATATATTTT. It is translated as CASTRTGADNTIYF. This chain joins TRBV6-5 and TRBJ1-3; 9 positions match TRBD1. The V and J ends lost 7 bases and 7 bases, in that order; junction bases with no gene match: 8. Germline CDR1 and CDR2: MNHEY and SVGAGI. The length of the CDR3 is 14 residues.

The chain links TRBV24-1 to TRBJ2-3, with D possibly matching TRBD1 (5 bases). This CDR3 region has 15 residues. In germline, CDR1 is KGHDR, CDR2 SFDVKD. Trimming took 1 base from V and 1 from J, leaving 8 bases between them. The CDR3 sequence is CATSDFATGTDTQYF. The CDR3 coding sequence is TGTGCCACCAGTGATTTCGCGACAGGCACAGATACGCAGTATTTT.

The chain uses TRBV6-2 or TRBV6-3 and TRBJ2-7; D is possibly TRBD2 (6 bases). CDR1 and CDR2 (germline): MNHEY, SVGEGT. V was cut by 2 bases and J by 5 bases, with 19 bases left in between. The CDR3 is 16 residues long. The CDR3 here is CASSYTWDSRGNEQYF. CDR3 coding DNA: TGTGCCAGCAGTTACACATGGGACTCAAGGGGCAACGAGCAGTACTTC.

V gene TRBV7-2 combines with J gene TRBJ2-1; 14 bases are a match to TRBD2. V was pared by 1 base and J by 9 bases, with 2 bases of the junction left unmatched. CDR1 is SGHTA and CDR2 is FQGNSA in the germline V gene. The CDR3 loop spans 15 amino acids. CDR3 bases: TGTGCCAGCAGCTTAGTGGGACTAGCGGGAGTTGAGCAGTTCTTC. Amino acid sequence: CASSLVGLAGVEQFF.

The CDR3 region is CASSFLSVQETQYF. CDR3 coding DNA: TGTGCCAGCAGTTTTTTGAGCGTACAAGAGACCCAGTACTTC. J is TRBJ2-5 and V is TRBV28, with unresolved D. V was clipped by 3 bases and J by 2 bases, with 10 bases between them. The germline CDR1 and CDR2 sequences are MDHEN and SYDVKM. CDR3 length: 14 residues.

This clone was picked up a small number of times. The chain carries TRBV30 and TRBJ1-5; no clear D gene. The CDR3 is 13 amino acids. Looked up from germline, CDR1 is GTSNPN and CDR2 is SVGIG (reference sequence). Trimming removed 5 bases from V and 0 bases from J, with 8 bases in between. The CDR3 DNA reads as TGTGCCTGGTCCGAGTATAGCAATCAGCCCCAGCATTTT. It yields the protein CAWSEYSNQPQHF.

V usage is TRBV29-1 and J usage is TRBJ2-7; TRBD2 is a possible D gene (5 bases). Germline V lookup: CDR1 SQVTM, CDR2 ANQGSEA. The germline V and J ends were trimmed by 4 bases and 5 bases, with 15 bases remaining between them. There are 13 residues in the CDR3. CDR3 in amino acids: CSVVGGFGNEQYF. In DNA form, the CDR3 reads TGCAGCGTTGTCGGTGGGTTCGGGAACGAGCAGTACTTC.

The V call is TRBV4-1, the J call TRBJ2-1; 7 bases map to TRBD2. V gave up 1 base and J gave up 4 bases; unmatched junction bases: 10. The CDR3 length is 17 residues. Germline CDR1 MGHRA, CDR2 YSYEKL. CDR3 sequence (DNA): TGCGCCAGCAGCCAAGCCTGGTCCAGCGGGGAATACAATGAGCAGTTCTTC. Protein sequence: CASSQAWSSGEYNEQFF.

The chain employs TRBV15 and TRBJ1-2, with a tentative D call TRBD1 (5 bases). The CDR3 is 14 amino acids. Germline V lookup: CDR1 LNHNV, CDR2 YYDKDF (reference sequence). V dropped 0 bases and J dropped 7 bases, with 12 bases sitting between them. The CDR3 here is CATSRDRGSGGYTF. CDR3 nucleotides: TGTGCCACCAGCAGAGATAGGGGTAGTGGTGGCTACACCTTC.